This T cell receptor beta chain was identified during a study of vaccination effects on CD4 cells after COVID-19. Study results and caveats: Clones of infection and vaccine origin contracted markedly late after vaccination. Only a few convalescent patients and no early post-infection timepoints featured in the study.

The table came from immunoSEQ multiplex PCR; TCRdb's copy has only in-frame clones and leaves some out. Among tens of thousands of clones listed, roughly 72% were seen once. On this clone: Antigen unknown.

The CDR3 is 16 amino acids. Per germline, CDR1 LGHNA and CDR2 YSLEER. Trimming removed 1 base at V and 3 bases at J, with 14 bases between. The ViraFEST assay expanded antigen-specific CD4+ T cells with viral peptide pools before sequencing. When about ten days of culture had elapsed, CD4+ T cells were isolated. Vaccinated participants had no history of SARS-CoV-2 infection and tested negative for nucleocapsid antibodies. Wells each received some 2.2 million PBMC, cultured with around 9.6 IU/ml IL-2 and about 10 ug/ml peptides. The J gene is TRBJ2-3, the V gene TRBV4-3; D remains unclear. The sample in question was CD4+ T cells from PBMCs cultured with HCoV-OC43 spike peptides, obtained before COVID-19 vaccination. Subset denoted: HCoV-OC43 spike overlapping peptide pool stimulation. This clonotype was obtained from a human donor who received a COVID-19 vaccine. The CDR3 DNA sequence: TGCGCCAGCAGCCAAGTAAAGGTGAAAGAAACAGATACGCAGTATTTT. It codes for CASSQVKVKETDTQYF.